Each of the 2 T cell receptor beta chains below was sequenced from the same sample in a study of T cells in Graves' hyperthyroidism and ophthalmopathy. Template material for amplifying TCR beta CDR3 regions consisted of RNA transcripts. A set of HTBI primers served as the primers for a first-round RT-PCR of the TCR CDR3. TCRdb itself ran the multiplex PCR reads through MiXCR, one entry per CDR3 protein. The sample yields some 350,000 distinct CDR3 sequences, approximately 14% seen once. Sequencing was carried out using blood. All receptors come from a woman in her fifties or sixties with Graves' ophthalmopathy.

The rearrangement links TRBV12-3 or TRBV12-4 to TRBJ1-6; 7 bases agree with TRBD1. After removal of 3 bases from V and 9 bases from J, the junction contained 5 bases not matched to a gene. The CDR3 covers 14 residues. In DNA form, the CDR3 reads TGTGCCAGCAGTTTTGGCAGGGGGTCTTCACCCCTCCACTTT. Translated: CASSFGRGSSPLHF.

In this sample, this clonotype turned up a few times. The J gene is TRBJ2-1, the V gene TRBV6-1; D is perhaps TRBD2 (6 bases). Germline CDR1 MNHNS, CDR2 SASEGT. V lost 6 bases and J 6 bases, leaving 12 bases between the germline ends. CDR3 length: 13 amino acids. The CDR3 DNA follows: TGTGCCAGCAGGCCTCTAGCGATCAATGAGCAGTTCTTC. It yields the protein CASRPLAINEQFF.